These 27 T cell receptor beta chains originate from one sample sequenced in a study of cytomegalovirus exposure and HLA in healthy donors. PCR involved 60 Vbeta and 13 Jbeta primers. The table came from immunoSEQ multiplex PCR; TCRdb's copy has only in-frame clones and leaves some out. Here the sample spans about 55,000 clones, roughly 74% being singletons. Sequencing was done on a sample of PBMCs. The receptors were sampled from a female donor in good health and CMV-seronegative.

The chain has TRBV5-6 and TRBJ2-5, with TRBD1 matching 7 bases. The germline gives CDR1 SGHDT, CDR2 YYEEEE. The CDR3 extends over 14 amino acids. The V segment lost 3 bases and the J segment 0 bases; nucleotides outside the gene matches: 2. The CDR3 here is CASSSRGYQETQYF. CDR3 nucleotide sequence: TGTGCCAGCAGCTCCAGGGGGTACCAAGAGACCCAGTACTTC.

The chain links TRBV7-9 to TRBJ2-7, with D maybe TRBD2 (5 bases). The germline V and J ends were trimmed by 2 bases and 3 bases, with 8 bases remaining between them. The CDR3 length is 13 residues. CDR1 and CDR2 from the germline V gene are SEHNR and FQNEAQ (reference sequence). The CDR3 region has the DNA TGTGCCAGCAGCTTAACGGGAAACTACGAGCAGTACTTC. Its translation: CASSLTGNYEQYF. Variable domain in full (rest from reference TRBV7-9 and TRBJ2-7): DTGVSQNPRHKITKRGQNVTFRCDPISEHNRLYWYRQTLGQGPEFLTYFQNEAQLEKSRLLSDRFSAERPKGSFSTLEIQRTEQGDSAMYLCASSLTGNYEQYFGPGTRLTVT.

The chain uses TRBV7-2 and TRBJ1-2, with TRBD1 matching over 9 bases. J was trimmed by 2 bases and V by 4 bases; bases with no gene match: 5. The CDR3 has 15 residues. The germline V gene encodes CDR1 SGHTA and CDR2 FQGNSA. Written as DNA, the CDR3 is TGTGCCAGCAGCTCCTCCGGGACAGGGAACTATGGCTACACCTTC. Translated: CASSSSGTGNYGYTF.

This chain joins TRBV27 and TRBJ2-3; D gene ambiguous. This CDR3 spans 13 amino acids. Germline lookup yields CDR1 MNHEY and CDR2 SMNVEV (reference sequence). Trimming took 1 base from V and 2 from J, leaving 4 bases between them. For the CDR3, the DNA is TGTGCCAGCAGTTTATACAACACAGATACGCAGTATTTT. Amino acid sequence: CASSLYNTDTQYF.

As regards this clone: Other DNA sequences of this sample code for an identical CDR3. This rearrangement joins TRBV11-2 to TRBJ1-1; a possible D gene is TRBD1 (5 bases). The CDR3 totals 14 residues. With 4 bases removed from V and 0 bases from J, the gap between germline ends came to 9 bases. Germline V CDR1 and CDR2: SGHAT, FQNNGV. The chain's CDR3 is CASSSRQMNTEAFF. DNA for the CDR3: TGTGCCAGCAGCTCTCGACAGATGAACACTGAAGCTTTCTTT.

The chain joins TRBV30 to TRBJ1-3, with D hard to call. Germline V lookup: CDR1 GTSNPN, CDR2 SVGIG (reference sequence). The CDR3 has 12 amino acids. Trimming removed 4 bases at V and 2 bases at J, with 6 bases between. In DNA, the CDR3 is TGTGCCTGGAAGCTTGCTGGAAACACCATATATTTT. It yields the protein CAWKLAGNTIYF.

This clone was observed a few times. V and J are TRBV6-5 and TRBJ1-1; 8 bases are a match to TRBD1. Germline CDR1 reads MNHEY; CDR2 reads SVGAGI. The CDR3 is made up of 11 amino acids. The ends lost 10 bases at V and 8 bases at J; junction bases unmatched: 6. CDR3 nucleotide sequence: TGTGCCACCGCCCGGGACAGGGAAGCTTTCTTT. This encodes CATARDREAFF.

This clone was counted between two and nine times. The rearrangement links TRBV29-1 to TRBJ2-7, with TRBD1 matching 9 bases. The CDR3 has 14 amino acids. The V gene end was trimmed by 6 bases and the J gene end by 3 bases; junction bases not matched to a gene: 9. Germline V lookup: CDR1 SQVTM, CDR2 ANQGSEA. CDR3: CSVTGTGIFYEQYF. The DNA for the CDR3 is TGCAGCGTCACCGGGACAGGGATTTTCTACGAGCAGTACTTC.

V gene TRBV7-6 combines with J gene TRBJ1-5, with TRBD1 matching 9 bases. The germline V gene has CDR1 SGHVS and CDR2 FNYEAQ. V lost 2 bases and J lost 7; bases outside the gene matches: 6. The CDR3 length is 15 residues. Here the CDR3 reads CASSLSTDRGQPQHF. The CDR3 nucleotides read TGTGCCAGCAGCTTAAGTACGGACAGGGGACAGCCCCAGCATTTT.

V and J are TRBV7-2 and TRBJ1-1, with D hard to call. Germline-derived CDR1 and CDR2 are SGHTA and FQGNSA. This CDR3 spans 13 amino acids. Trimming took 3 bases from V and 3 from J, leaving 8 bases between them. The CDR3 region is CASSFYRDTEAFF. DNA for the CDR3: TGTGCCAGCAGCTTCTACAGAGACACTGAAGCTTTCTTT.

The chain combines TRBV10-1 with TRBJ2-7, with D maybe TRBD1 (6 bases). This CDR3 is built from 13 residues. Germline V gene sequence: CDR1 WNHNN, CDR2 SYGVQD (reference sequence). V lost 2 bases to trimming and J lost 2 bases, with 7 bases between them. The CDR3 sequence: CASSEHRAYEQYF. CDR3 coding DNA: TGCGCCAGCAGTGAGCACAGGGCCTACGAGCAGTACTTC.

The table lists this clone with a count of one. The chain has TRBV9 and TRBJ2-1; no definite D call. Germline CDR1 SGDLS, CDR2 YYNGEE. The ends were cut back, 0 bases at V and 8 bases at J, with 12 bases in the middle. The CDR3 has 14 amino acids. CDR3 sequence reads: CASSVDPRVDEQFF. The CDR3 region has the DNA TGTGCCAGCAGCGTAGACCCTCGGGTGGATGAGCAGTTCTTC.

The rearrangement links TRBV30 to TRBJ2-2, with a tentative D call TRBD2 (5 bases). The ends were cut back, 5 bases at V and 5 bases at J, with 18 bases in the middle. Germline V gene sequence: CDR1 GTSNPN, CDR2 SVGIG (reference sequence). The CDR3 length is 15 residues. The CDR3 DNA is TGTGCCTGGGGGCGAGGGCTGGTCATTACCGGGGAGCTGTTTTTT. It encodes CAWGRGLVITGELFF.

The J gene is TRBJ2-7, the V gene TRBV5-6; possibly TRBD2 for D (6 bases). Trimming took 6 bases from V and 2 from J, leaving 15 bases between them. CDR3 length: 14 amino acids. The germline CDR1 and CDR2 sequences are SGHDT and YYEEEE. The CDR3 nucleotides read TGTGCCAGCACCGGGAGAGGCAGGACCTACGAGCAGTACTTC. It translates to CASTGRGRTYEQYF.

The chain links TRBV19 to TRBJ1-1; tentative D call: TRBD1 (6 bases). V was trimmed by 3 bases and J by 0 bases, leaving 11 bases between them. The CDR3 has 15 amino acids. Germline CDR1 is LNHDA and CDR2 is SQIVND (reference sequence). The chain's CDR3 is CASSIRGGVNTEAFF. The CDR3 DNA reads TGTGCCAGTAGTATCAGGGGAGGGGTGAACACTGAAGCTTTCTTT.

The rearrangement uses TRBV30 and TRBJ1-5, with D maybe TRBD1 (6 bases). The CDR3 sequence is 17 residues long. Trimming took 1 base from V and 1 from J, leaving 17 bases between them. Germline V gene lookup returns CDR1 GTSNPN and CDR2 SVGIG (reference sequence). The CDR3 DNA sequence: TGTGCCTGGAGTGCGAAGATTAGGGGGGGGAGCAATCAGCCCCAGCATTTT. Protein sequence: CAWSAKIRGGSNQPQHF.

DNA for the CDR3: TGCGCCAGCAGCCAAGATCCTAGCGGGGGGGCCGGGGAGCTGTTTTTT. It codes for CASSQDPSGGAGELFF. The V and J genes are TRBV4-3 and TRBJ2-2; 12 bases are shared with TRBD2. The length of the CDR3 is 16 residues. From germline, CDR1 is LGHNA and CDR2 YSLEER. V lost 0 bases, J lost 6 bases, and 2 bases stayed unmatched.

The gene calls are TRBV7-2 and TRBJ2-5; D is unresolved. Germline assignment: CDR1 SGHTA and CDR2 FQGNSA. The CDR3 runs 13 residues. V gave up 2 bases and J gave up 0 bases, with 4 bases separating them. This chain's CDR3 is CASSLSYQETQYF. CDR3 sequence (DNA): TGTGCCAGCAGCTTATCGTACCAAGAGACCCAGTACTTC.

The J gene is TRBJ2-7, the V gene TRBV5-8, with 7 bases aligning to TRBD1. The germline V gene encodes CDR1 SGHTS and CDR2 YDEGEE. Losses at the gene ends were 4 bases for V and 3 bases for J; bases not matched to a gene: 7. CDR3 size: 14 residues. The CDR3 spells CASSGTANNYEQYF. The CDR3 nucleotides read TGTGCCAGCAGCGGGACAGCAAACAACTACGAGCAGTACTTC.

This clone was found once. V usage is TRBV7-3 and J usage is TRBJ2-1; 14 nucleotides match TRBD2. V lost 2 bases to trimming and J lost 9 bases; unmatched junction nucleotides: 9. Germline V gene data show CDR1 as SGHTA and CDR2 as FQGTGA. The CDR3 contains 17 residues. The CDR3 bases are TGTGCCAGCAGCTTAGGGACGACTAGCGGGGGGGATGGTGAGCAGTTCTTC. It yields the protein CASSLGTTSGGDGEQFF. The complete variable domain, with remaining parts taken from reference TRBV7-3 and TRBJ2-1, reads GAGVSQTPSNKVTEKGKYVELRCDPISGHTALYWYRQSLGQGPEFLIYFQGTGAADDSGLPNDRFFAVRPEGSVSTLKIQRTERGDSAVYLCASSLGTTSGGDGEQFFGPGTRLTVL.

This clone was seen more than once but under ten times. The chain joins TRBV5-1 to TRBJ1-1; no definite D call. The length of the CDR3 is 13 residues. From germline, CDR1 is SGHRS and CDR2 YFSETQ. V lost 4 bases to trimming and J lost 0 bases, with 7 bases between them. CDR3 nucleotides: TGCGCCAGCAGCGCCTCTATGAACACTGAAGCTTTCTTT. The encoded protein is CASSASMNTEAFF.

About this clone itself: Within the sample, other DNA sequences also encode this same CDR3. The chain couples TRBV6-5 to TRBJ1-3; weak D call: TRBD1 (6 bases). This CDR3 has 15 amino acids. V was cut by 0 bases and J by 2 bases, with 8 bases left in between. CDR1 is MNHEY, CDR2 SVGAGI, per germline. For the CDR3, the DNA is TGTGCCAGCAGTTACTCGAACAGGGCTGGAAACACCATATATTTT. Protein: CASSYSNRAGNTIYF.

The chain links TRBV28 to TRBJ2-3; 9 bases map to TRBD2. Germline V gene sequence: CDR1 MDHEN, CDR2 SYDVKM. V was pared by 5 bases and J by 5 bases, with 11 bases of the junction left unmatched. The CDR3 consists of 16 residues. This chain's CDR3 is CASSHGTSPARDTQYF. As DNA, the CDR3 is TGTGCCAGCAGTCATGGGACTAGCCCCGCCCGAGATACGCAGTATTTT.

This chain joins TRBV5-1 and TRBJ2-1, with 9 bases fitting TRBD2. CDR3 length: 14 amino acids. J gave up 7 bases and V 8 bases, and 10 bases lay outside the gene matches. Germline lookup yields CDR1 SGHRS and CDR2 YFSETQ. The CDR3, as DNA: TGCGCCAGGAAAGTAGCGGGGGACAGTAATGAGCAGTTCTTC. Its protein is CARKVAGDSNEQFF.

The chain combines TRBV5-6 with TRBJ2-3; 9 positions match TRBD2. The V gene's germline CDR1 is SGHDT and CDR2 YYEEEE. The CDR3 sequence is 16 residues long. After removal of 4 bases from V and 4 bases from J, the junction contained 10 bases not matched to a gene. The CDR3 sequence: CASSRTGTSMADTQYF. For the CDR3, the DNA is TGTGCCAGCAGCAGAACCGGGACTAGCATGGCAGATACGCAGTATTTT.

The chain carries TRBV9 and TRBJ1-2; 10 bases match TRBD1. CDR3 length equals 17 residues. Germline V gene lookup returns CDR1 SGDLS and CDR2 YYNGEE. V lost 3 bases to trimming and J lost 1 base; unmatched junction nucleotides: 9. The CDR3 region is CASSAYPGQGGNYGYTF. Written as DNA, the CDR3 is TGTGCCAGCAGCGCCTATCCAGGACAGGGGGGTAACTATGGCTACACCTTC.

This sequence joins TRBV21-1 and TRBJ1-1; the DNA was not compared with TRBD1, the D call given in the table. TRBV21-1 is assigned pseudogene status. CDR3 length: 15 residues. CDR3 in DNA: TGTGCCAGCAGCTGCAGGGGGGCCGGGGACACTGAAGCTTTCTTT. Residues: CASSCRGAGDTEAFF.